This is a list of T cell receptor beta chains from one sample in a study of PD-L1 blockade in urothelial cancer. Method: immunoSEQ multiplex PCR; TCRdb's copy keeps in-frame clones and lacks some. The sample contains tens of thousands of clones, roughly 81% of which appear only once. Sequenced material: PBMCs, taken around atezolizumab (anti-PD-L1) treatment. All receptors come from a man in his 70s with urothelial cancer. CDR3s include the opening cysteine and the closing phenylalanine or tryptophan. The D gene is left open where the match is weak. Only part of the rows carry a size: once, few, many, or a class if the clone is expanded.

D gene | J gene | clone size | V gene | CDR3 protein | CDR3 DNA
TRBD2 | TRBJ2-7 | . | TRBV6-6 | CASSSSGIEQYF | TGTGCCAGCAGTTCTAGCGGGATCGAGCAGTACTTC
TRBD2 | TRBJ2-3 | . | TRBV5-6 | CASSFLAGRTDTQYF | TGTGCCAGCAGCTTCCTAGCGGGCCGCACAGATACGCAGTATTTT
. | TRBJ2-2 | . | TRBV5-1 | CASSLLSQGSAGELFF | TGCGCCAGCAGCTTGTTATCGCAGGGATCGGCCGGGGAGCTGTTTTTT
TRBD2 | TRBJ2-7 | . | TRBV9 | CASSVDLAGVYEQYF | TGTGCCAGCAGCGTAGACCTAGCGGGAGTTTACGAGCAGTACTTC
. | TRBJ1-2 | . | TRBV7-3 | CASSPNPGTQEGYTF | TGTGCCAGCAGCCCCAACCCCGGGACTCAGGAAGGCTACACCTTC
. | TRBJ1-2 | few | TRBV6-1 | CASKGAGDYGYTF | TGTGCCAGCAAGGGCGCCGGGGACTATGGCTACACCTTC
TRBD1 | TRBJ1-2 | few | TRBV5-4 | CASRITGQGAEGYTF | TGTGCCAGCAGGATCACGGGACAGGGGGCGGAGGGCTACACCTTC
TRBD2 | TRBJ2-3 | . | TRBV10-1 | CASSESGGRRSDTQYF | TGCGCCAGCAGTGAGTCGGGCGGGAGACGTTCAGATACGCAGTATTTT
. | TRBJ1-1 | . | TRBV9 | CASSVAGQAYTEAFF | TGTGCCAGCAGCGTAGCTGGTCAGGCCTACACTGAAGCTTTCTTT
. | TRBJ2-1 | . | TRBV6-6 | CASSYRGGYNEQFF | TGTGCCAGCAGTTACAGGGGGGGCTACAATGAGCAGTTCTTC
TRBD1 | TRBJ2-3 | . | TRBV15 | CATSSTGVPTDTQYF | TGTGCCACCAGCAGTACAGGGGTTCCCACAGATACGCAGTATTTT
TRBD2 | TRBJ2-2 | . | TRBV7-9 | CASSRWDSGTGELFF | TGTGCCAGCAGCCGCTGGGATAGCGGGACCGGGGAGCTGTTTTTT
. | TRBJ1-3 | . | TRBV7-8 | CASSLRRQGRDTIYF | TGTGCCAGCAGCTTAAGAAGGCAGGGGAGGGACACCATATATTTT
TRBD2 | TRBJ2-3 | . | TRBV5-4 | CASSRSGSGGDTQYF | TGTGCCAGCAGCCGAAGCGGGAGTGGCGGAGATACGCAGTATTTT
. | TRBJ1-4 | . | TRBV5-4 | CASSSRWQSNEKLFF | TGTGCCAGCAGCTCTCGTTGGCAGTCTAATGAAAAACTGTTTTTT
. | TRBJ1-3 | . | TRBV30 | CAWSVQSSGNTIYF | TGTGCCTGGAGTGTACAGAGCTCTGGAAACACCATATATTTT
. | TRBJ2-3 | . | TRBV7-9 | CASSDRTEGTDTQYF | TGTGCCAGCAGCGACAGGACAGAGGGCACAGATACGCAGTATTTT
. | TRBJ2-7 | . | TRBV2 | CASNLQGNGYEQYF | TGTGCCAGCAACTTACAGGGAAATGGCTACGAGCAGTACTTC
. | TRBJ1-1 | . | TRBV29-1 | CSVAQQHSNTEAFF | TGCAGCGTTGCTCAACAGCATAGTAACACTGAAGCTTTCTTT
TRBD2 | TRBJ2-7 | . | TRBV5-5 | CASSSYGTSGRYEQYF | TGTGCCAGCAGCTCATATGGGACTAGCGGGAGGTACGAGCAGTACTTC
TRBD1 | TRBJ2-7 | . | TRBV27 | CASSSRDRDRGGYEQYF | TGTGCCAGCAGTTCCCGGGACAGGGATCGTGGTGGCTACGAGCAGTACTTC
. | TRBJ2-1 | . | TRBV7-9 | CASSLANDGEQFF | TGTGCCAGCAGCTTAGCCAACGACGGGGAGCAGTTCTTC
TRBD2 | TRBJ2-1 | . | TRBV25-1 | CASSEYFLAAYNEQFF | TGTGCCAGCAGTGAATATTTCCTAGCGGCCTACAATGAGCAGTTCTTC
. | TRBJ1-1 | . | TRBV16 | CASRHQYPGESEAFF | TGTGCCAGCAGACACCAATATCCGGGAGAATCTGAAGCTTTCTTT
. | TRBJ1-1 | . | TRBV5-1 | CASSLGRNTEAFF | TGCGCCAGCAGCTTGGGGAGGAACACTGAAGCTTTCTTT
TRBD2 | TRBJ2-1 | . | TRBV6-1 | CASSRTSGGYNEQFF | TGTGCCAGCAGCAGGACTAGCGGGGGATACAATGAGCAGTTCTTC
. | TRBJ1-1 | few | TRBV5-4 | CASSATVNTEAFF | TGTGCCAGCAGCGCGACAGTGAACACTGAAGCTTTCTTT
TRBD1 | TRBJ1-5 | . | TRBV19 | CASSADRVNQPQHF | TGTGCCAGTAGTGCCGACAGGGTCAATCAGCCCCAGCATTTT
. | TRBJ1-2 | . | TRBV4-1 | CASSQGPRGDNYGYTF | TGCGCCAGCAGCCAAGGCCCGCGGGGTGACAACTATGGCTACACCTTC
. | TRBJ2-3 | . | TRBV28 | CASSSNTDTQYF | TGTGCCAGCAGTTCCAACACAGATACGCAGTATTTT
. | TRBJ2-3 | . | TRBV5-4 | CASSLVSSSSSTDTQYF | TGTGCCAGCAGCTTGGTCAGTAGCTCTTCTAGCACAGATACGCAGTATTTT
. | TRBJ2-2 | . | TRBV7-5 | CARSLGLRENTGELFF | TGTGCCAGAAGCTTAGGGTTACGGGAGAACACCGGGGAGCTGTTTTTT
TRBD2 | TRBJ2-5 | once | TRBV5-4 | CASSFHSGRGVQETQYF | TGTGCCAGCAGCTTTCATAGCGGGAGGGGGGTACAAGAGACCCAGTACTTC
. | TRBJ2-7 | . | TRBV4-2 | CASSQEIRAYEQYF | TGTGCCAGCAGCCAAGAGATCAGGGCCTACGAGCAGTACTTC
. | TRBJ2-1 | . | TRBV5-6 | CASTALRERNAAEQFF | TGTGCCAGCACTGCACTGAGGGAGCGCAACGCAGCTGAGCAGTTCTTC
. | TRBJ1-2 | few | TRBV30 | CAWSVQGHYGYTF | TGTGCCTGGAGTGTCCAGGGGCACTATGGCTACACCTTC
. | TRBJ1-1 | . | TRBV5-1 | CASSLTGSNTEAFF | TGCGCCAGCAGCTTGACCGGGTCGAACACTGAAGCTTTCTTT
TRBD2 | TRBJ2-2 | . | TRBV7-9 | CASSLTGGGTGELFF | TGTGCCAGCAGCTTAACGGGAGGGGGCACCGGGGAGCTGTTTTTT
TRBD1 | TRBJ1-2 | . | TRBV5-1 | CASSQTAGTAGSYGYTF | TGCGCCAGCAGCCAAACCGCGGGGACAGCCGGGAGCTATGGCTACACCTTC
TRBD2 | TRBJ2-3 | . | TRBV5-1 | CASSLLAGDQDTQYF | TGCGCCAGCAGCTTGTTAGCGGGAGATCAAGATACGCAGTATTTT
TRBD2 | TRBJ2-7 | . | TRBV5-4 | CASSLGTSGNYEQYF | TGTGCCAGCAGCCTGGGGACTAGCGGAAACTACGAGCAGTACTTC
. | TRBJ1-1 | few | TRBV19 | CASSIAQGGTEAFF | TGTGCCAGTAGTATTGCCCAGGGAGGCACTGAAGCTTTCTTT
. | TRBJ1-5 | . | TRBV5-4 | CASSFGGNQPQHF | TGTGCCAGCAGCTTCGGGGGCAATCAGCCCCAGCATTTT
. | TRBJ2-2 | . | TRBV30 | CAWSRTSGELFF | TGTGCCTGGAGTCGCACTAGCGGGGAGCTGTTTTTT
. | TRBJ2-5 | . | TRBV28 | CASSFTGYQYF | TGTGCCAGCAGTTTCACAGGGTACCAGTACTTC